The T cell receptor (beta chain) under discussion was sequenced for a study of T cell responses to AZD1222 COVID-19 vaccine. Overall study results and limits: There were mostly white British donors and more females than males, and clonal diversity was possibly underestimated. With dominance at 160-218 and 743-854, vaccine-associated CD4 TCRs spanned spike.

As regards this clone: The antigen remains undetermined.

Clones were sequenced by immunoSEQ multiplex PCR, and TCRdb holds only the in-frame ones, with some missing. The top ten hold roughly a quarter of the sample, which has 120,000 or so clones, around 84% seen once. This TCR came from an adult who received the AZD1222 COVID-19 vaccine. Sequences were derived from peripheral blood, sampled 28 days after the second AZD1222 dose.

CDR3 bases: TGTGCCAGCAGTTTCTTTTTGGGGGCATCGTGGACCTACGAGCAGTACTTC. Translated: CASSFFLGASWTYEQYF. The chain uses TRBV28 and TRBJ2-7, with D possibly TRBD1 on 6 matching bases. V dropped 3 bases and J dropped 2 bases, with 20 bases sitting between them. CDR1 and CDR2 (germline): MDHEN, SYDVKM. The CDR3 is 17 residues long.